This T cell receptor beta chain was captured in a study of cytomegalovirus exposure and HLA in healthy donors. Background on the study: Unique TCR beta sequences numbering fewer than 130 million came from about 179 million T cells in an earlier analysis.

As concerns this clone: The antigen remains unidentified.

The CDR3 consists of 17 residues. Germline trimming cut 5 bases from V and 3 bases from J; bases unmatched to any gene: 10. In germline, CDR1 is KGHSH, CDR2 LQKENI. Points from the study as a whole: Within a later analysis, the majority of CMV-associated TCR beta chains appeared HLA-restricted. A later analysis linked a missense variant in DCLRE1C to the trimming of TCR beta V and J genes. Diagnosis of cytomegalovirus status made by the classifier reportedly showed high specificity and sensitivity.

It was with 60 Vbeta and 13 Jbeta primers that the PCR ran. Profiling relied on immunoSEQ multiplex PCR, and the TCRdb table lists in-frame clones only, not all of them. The sample records fewer than 250,000 clones, over 65% being singletons. V usage is TRBV18 and J usage is TRBJ1-4, with 9 bases that match TRBD1. The source material was PBMCs. The TCR comes from a man between 35 and 55 years old in good health and CMV-seronegative. Here the CDR3 reads CASSADRGRIANEKLFF. CDR3 DNA: TGTGCCAGCTCAGCGGACAGGGGCCGAATCGCTAATGAAAAACTGTTTTTT.